The 9 T cell receptor beta chains below all came from one sample that was sequenced in a study of CXCR3-negative and CXCR3-positive naive CD8 T cells. Overall study findings and caveats: When CXCR3-positive naive cells were set against CXCR3-negative naive cells, the former had more hydrophobic TRB CDR3s.

No antigen is known for these receptors. UMI-tagged TRB cDNA libraries were built via 5' RACE. TCRdb reanalyzed the 5' RACE reads, giving one entry per CDR3 protein sequence and no DNA. This table holds 130,000 to 150,000 distinct CDR3 sequences. The sample comprised naive CXCR3+ CD8+ T cells from blood. Sample subset: CD45RO-CCR7+CD27+CD95- naive CD8+ T cells expressing CXCR3 (TNR3+). The receptors were sampled from a human donor in good health. Some clones in this sample may be carry-over from other donors' samples.

The chain employs TRBV29-1 and TRBJ2-2; the TCRdb call, TRBD1, lacks DNA for checking. CDR1 is SQVTM, CDR2 ANQGSEA, per germline. The CDR3 is 16 residues long. The CDR3 spells CSVESPGPPSAGELFF.

The rearrangement joins TRBV13 to TRBJ2-7; the TCRdb call, TRBD1, lacks DNA for checking. The CDR3 covers 15 residues. The germline gives CDR1 PRHDT, CDR2 FYEKMQ (reference sequence). The CDR3 reads CASSSAGTAGYEQYF.

The rearrangement uses TRBV6-2 or TRBV6-3 and TRBJ2-2; TCRdb selects TRBD1, and the lack of DNA leaves this call unchecked. This CDR3 is 15 amino acids long. Germline loops: CDR1 MNHEY, CDR2 SVGEGT. The CDR3 is CASRPGQEHTGELFF.

J is TRBJ2-4 and V is TRBV4-3. The germline CDR1 and CDR2 sequences are LGHNA and YSLEER. There are 13 residues in the CDR3. The CDR3 sequence: CASSHLSENIQYF.

The rearrangement uses TRBV20-1 and TRBJ2-2. The germline V gene encodes CDR1 DFQATT and CDR2 SNEGSKA (reference sequence). The CDR3 is 16 residues long. CDR3: CSALHSKTVLGGELFF.

This sequence joins TRBV4-3 and TRBJ2-1. The CDR3 covers 16 residues. The V gene's germline CDR1 is LGHNA and CDR2 YSLEER. The CDR3 spells CASSQDMGSLWDEQFF.

The J gene is TRBJ1-5, the V gene TRBV12-5; TCRdb's D call of TRBD1 is untestable without DNA. Germline loops: CDR1 LGHNT, CDR2 FRNRAP. The CDR3 is 15 amino acids. The CDR3 reads CASGLPLGGPQPQHF.

CDR3 amino acids: CSVEGDSVWQFF. This rearrangement joins TRBV29-1 to TRBJ2-1; TCRdb indicates TRBD1, and absent DNA this call remains unverified. The germline V gene encodes CDR1 SQVTM and CDR2 ANQGSEA. The CDR3 extends over 12 amino acids.

The chain recombines TRBV29-1 with TRBJ2-3; lacking DNA, the TRBD1 call made by TCRdb goes unchecked. Germline V gene lookup returns CDR1 SQVTM and CDR2 ANQGSEA. This CDR3 has 15 amino acids. The CDR3 loop reads CSVEARGHRTDTQYF.